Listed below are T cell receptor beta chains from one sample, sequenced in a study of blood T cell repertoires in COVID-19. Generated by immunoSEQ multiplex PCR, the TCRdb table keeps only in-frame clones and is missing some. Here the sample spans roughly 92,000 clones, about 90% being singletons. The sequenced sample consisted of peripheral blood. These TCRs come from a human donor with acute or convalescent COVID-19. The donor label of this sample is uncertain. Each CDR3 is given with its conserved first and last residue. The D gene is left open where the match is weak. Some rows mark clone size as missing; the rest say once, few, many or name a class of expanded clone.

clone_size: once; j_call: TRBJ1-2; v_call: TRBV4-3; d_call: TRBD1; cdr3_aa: CASSQSRQTGNYGYTF; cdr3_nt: TGCGCCAGCAGCCAAAGTCGACAGACAGGGAACTATGGCTACACCTTC
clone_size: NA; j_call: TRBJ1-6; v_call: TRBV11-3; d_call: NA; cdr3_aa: CASSLGGTSYNSPLHF; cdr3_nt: TGTGCCAGCAGCTTAGGCGGGACCTCCTATAATTCACCCCTCCACTTT
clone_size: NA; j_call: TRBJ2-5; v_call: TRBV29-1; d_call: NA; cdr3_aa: CSVASPAGGSETQYF; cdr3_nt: TGCAGCGTTGCTAGCCCGGCAGGGGGGTCGGAGACCCAGTACTTC
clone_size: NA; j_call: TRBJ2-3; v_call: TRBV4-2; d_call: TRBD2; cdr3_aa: CASSQALRGATSTDTQYF; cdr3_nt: TGTGCCAGCAGCCAAGCCTTGCGGGGGGCCACTAGCACAGATACGCAGTATTTT
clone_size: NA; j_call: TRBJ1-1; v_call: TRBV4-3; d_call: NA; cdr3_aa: CASKGDAGTEAFF; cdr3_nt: TGCGCCAGCAAGGGGGACGCTGGAACTGAAGCTTTCTTT
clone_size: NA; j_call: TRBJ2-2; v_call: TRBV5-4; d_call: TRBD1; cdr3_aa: CASSSSTGMGTGELFF; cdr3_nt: TGTGCCAGCAGCTCTTCGACAGGGATGGGCACCGGGGAGCTGTTTTTT
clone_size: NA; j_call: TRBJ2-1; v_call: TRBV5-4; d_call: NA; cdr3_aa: CASSWDSHEQFF; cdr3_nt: TGTGCCAGCAGCTGGGACTCTCATGAGCAGTTCTTC
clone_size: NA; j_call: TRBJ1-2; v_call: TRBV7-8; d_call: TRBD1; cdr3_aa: CASSLTGGTGYTF; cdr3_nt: TGTGCCAGCAGCTTGACAGGGGGCACTGGCTACACCTTC
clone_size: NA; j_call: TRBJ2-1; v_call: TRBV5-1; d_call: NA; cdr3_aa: CASSFLSSSYNEQFF; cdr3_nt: TGCGCCAGCAGCTTCCTGTCGAGCTCCTACAATGAGCAGTTCTTC
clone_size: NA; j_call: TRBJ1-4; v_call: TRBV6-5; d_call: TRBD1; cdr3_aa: CASSPGTADEKLFF; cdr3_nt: TGTGCCAGCAGCCCGGGGACAGCGGATGAAAAACTGTTTTTT
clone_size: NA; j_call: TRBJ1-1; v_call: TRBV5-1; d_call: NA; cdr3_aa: CASSLAESSVSTEAFF; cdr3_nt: TGCGCCAGCAGCTTGGCCGAGAGCAGCGTGAGCACTGAAGCTTTCTTT
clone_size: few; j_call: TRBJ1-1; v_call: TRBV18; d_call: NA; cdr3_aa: CASSPEVAEEAFF; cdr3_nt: TGTGCCAGCTCACCAGAAGTAGCGGAGGAAGCTTTCTTT
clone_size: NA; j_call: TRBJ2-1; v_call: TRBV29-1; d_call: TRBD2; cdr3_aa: CSVTGLAGGKYNEQFF; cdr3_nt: TGCAGCGTTACGGGACTAGCGGGGGGGAAGTATAATGAGCAGTTCTTC
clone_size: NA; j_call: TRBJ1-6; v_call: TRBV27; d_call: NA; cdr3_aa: CASSLTGSPLHF; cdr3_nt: TGTGCCAGCAGTTTAACGGGTTCACCCCTCCACTTT
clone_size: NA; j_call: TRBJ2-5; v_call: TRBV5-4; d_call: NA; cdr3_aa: CASSFGYRQETQYF; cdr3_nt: TGTGCCAGCAGCTTTGGGTACAGACAAGAGACCCAGTACTTC
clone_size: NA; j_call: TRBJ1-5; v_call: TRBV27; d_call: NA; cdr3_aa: CASSSGQSPNQPQHF; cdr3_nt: TGTGCCAGCAGTTCAGGACAGTCTCCGAATCAGCCCCAGCATTTT
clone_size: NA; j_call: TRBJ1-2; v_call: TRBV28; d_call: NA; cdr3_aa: CASSHQGGYTF; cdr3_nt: TGTGCCAGCAGCCACCAGGGTGGCTACACCTTC
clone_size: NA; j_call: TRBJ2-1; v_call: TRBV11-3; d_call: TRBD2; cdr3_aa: CASSSLGTSGSEQFF; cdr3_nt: TGTGCCAGCAGCTCACTCGGGACTAGCGGGAGCGAGCAGTTCTTC
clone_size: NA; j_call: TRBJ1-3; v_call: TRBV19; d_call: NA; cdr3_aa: CASSQGYGNTIYF; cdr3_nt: TGTGCCAGTAGCCAGGGTTATGGAAACACCATATATTTT